A single sample gave rise to the 23 T cell receptor beta chains below, sequenced in a study of control samples from healthy donors and cancer patients (TCRdb year 2020). Library preparation used the immunoSEQ multiplex PCR assay. TCRdb retrieved this table from immuneACCESS and kept in-frame rearrangements only. Not all clones are present; in checked studies, unresolved V genes account for under half, and no reason is known for the remainder. The sample profile shows 350,000 to 450,000 clones; around 90% of them were found once. Around 6.8% of the sample goes to the ten largest clones. The sequenced sample consisted of PBMCs. The receptors here all came from a man aged 35 to 55 with head and neck cancer.

This chain uses TRBV27 with TRBJ1-2, with D unclear. Germline loops: CDR1 MNHEY, CDR2 SMNVEV (reference sequence). CDR3 size: 15 residues. V was clipped by 2 bases and J by 4 bases, with 14 bases between them. This CDR3 is CASSLSSSAPYGYTF. The CDR3 DNA sequence: TGTGCCAGCAGTTTAAGCTCGTCAGCTCCCTATGGCTACACCTTC.

V and J are TRBV7-9 and TRBJ1-1, with 12 bases matching TRBD1. The V segment lost 5 bases and the J segment 3 bases; nucleotides outside the gene matches: 4. The germline V gene encodes CDR1 SEHNR and CDR2 FQNEAQ (reference sequence). The CDR3 loop spans 15 amino acids. The CDR3 DNA is TGTGCCAGCAGCCCGGGGACAGGGGGCCACACTGAAGCTTTCTTT. Amino acid sequence: CASSPGTGGHTEAFF.

This sequence joins TRBV10-1 and TRBJ2-1; 12 bases fit TRBD2. The trim removed 6 bases at V and 3 bases at J, leaving 6 bases unmatched. Germline-derived CDR1 and CDR2 are WNHNN and SYGVQD (reference sequence). The CDR3 loop spans 16 amino acids. CDR3 region: CASSDLAGGNYNEQFF. CDR3 sequence (DNA): TGCGCCAGCAGCGACCTAGCGGGGGGGAACTACAATGAGCAGTTCTTC.

The rearrangement uses TRBV15 and TRBJ1-6; D may be TRBD1 (6 bases). The germline gives CDR1 LNHNV, CDR2 YYDKDF (reference sequence). The CDR3 is 15 residues long. The CDR3, as DNA: TGTACCCTCTCGGGACATCCTACGGAGGGTTCACCCCTCCACTTT. Translation gives CTLSGHPTEGSPLHF.

This chain joins TRBV30 and TRBJ2-5; no firm D call. Per germline, CDR1 GTSNPN and CDR2 SVGIG (reference sequence). The length of the CDR3 is 13 residues. V lost 0 bases and J lost 5, with 10 bases in between. This CDR3 reads CAWSVPGVETQYF. Here the CDR3 DNA reads TGTGCCTGGAGTGTACCGGGCGTCGAGACCCAGTACTTC. Based on the CDR3 plus reference TRBV30 and TRBJ2-5, the full variable domain is SQTIHQWPATLVQPVGSPLSLECTVEGTSNPNLYWYRQAAGRGLQLLFYSVGIGQISSEVPQNLSASRPQDRQFILSSKKLLLSDSGFYLCAWSVPGVETQYFGPGTRLLVL.

The chain carries TRBV30 and TRBJ1-2, with D uncertain. CDR1 and CDR2 from the germline V gene are GTSNPN and SVGIG (reference sequence). Trimming removed 5 bases at V and 4 bases at J, with 14 bases between. The CDR3 has 13 residues. CDR3 bases: TGTGCCTGGGTTAGAGGTCAGTCCTATGGCTACACCTTC. Protein: CAWVRGQSYGYTF.

This clone was detected only once. This sequence joins TRBV5-4 and TRBJ2-7, with D tentatively TRBD2 (6 bases). CDR1 and CDR2 from the germline V gene are SGHNT and YYREEE (reference sequence). V was trimmed by 2 bases and J by 1 base, leaving 10 bases between them. The CDR3 extends over 14 amino acids. The CDR3 DNA is TGTGCCAGCAGCTTACGGGAGAGATCCTACGAGCAGTACTTC. Translated: CASSLRERSYEQYF.

V and J are TRBV5-8 and TRBJ1-1; tentative D call: TRBD1 (5 bases). V was trimmed by 3 bases and J by 6 bases, leaving 24 bases between them. This CDR3 spans 17 amino acids. The germline V gene has CDR1 SGHTS and CDR2 YDEGEE. The CDR3 protein is CASSSTGTFRNSAEAFF. In DNA form, the CDR3 reads TGTGCCAGCAGCTCCACCGGGACTTTTAGGAATTCTGCTGAAGCTTTCTTT.

The chain employs TRBV27 and TRBJ2-5; tentatively, D is TRBD1 (6 bases). V was pared by 6 bases and J by 1 base, with 12 bases between. This CDR3 region has 14 residues. Germline V gives CDR1 MNHEY, CDR2 SMNVEV (reference sequence). The CDR3 spells CASRPWTVQETQYF. Here the CDR3 DNA reads TGTGCCAGCAGGCCCTGGACAGTCCAAGAGACCCAGTACTTC.

This rearrangement joins TRBV5-1 to TRBJ1-4; D is perhaps TRBD1 (6 bases). The germline V gene has CDR1 SGHRS and CDR2 YFSETQ. CDR3 length: 14 amino acids. The germline V and J ends were trimmed by 2 bases and 6 bases, with 11 bases remaining between them. The CDR3 region has the DNA TGCGCCAGCAGCTTCAGGGGCGACGATGAAAAACTGTTTTTT. Its protein product is CASSFRGDDEKLFF.

The genes are TRBV24-1 and TRBJ2-5; 9 positions agree with TRBD1. The germline V gene encodes CDR1 KGHDR and CDR2 SFDVKD. V dropped 6 bases and J dropped 6; count of bases not matched to a gene: 13. This CDR3 is 16 amino acids long. For the CDR3, the DNA is TGTGCCACCAGTTTAGGGGGGACAGGGCTATCGAAGACCCAGTACTTC. Translation gives CATSLGGTGLSKTQYF.

This chain connects TRBV7-6 to TRBJ1-4; no reliable D call. Germline CDR1 and CDR2: SGHVS and FNYEAQ. The CDR3 extends over 16 amino acids. V lost 2 bases and J lost 3, with 13 bases in between. The CDR3 sequence is CASSLNLLGPNEKLFF. The CDR3 nucleotides are TGTGCCAGCAGCTTAAACCTGTTAGGGCCTAATGAAAAACTGTTTTTT.

V gene TRBV30 combines with J gene TRBJ2-7, with D possibly matching TRBD2 (6 bases). Germline V gene data show CDR1 as GTSNPN and CDR2 as SVGIG (reference sequence). CDR3 size: 14 residues. The V end was cut by 4 bases, the J end by 0 bases, with 13 bases between. The CDR3 bases are TGTGCCTGGAAGGGACTTCGATTCTCCTACGAGCAGTACTTC. This sequence encodes CAWKGLRFSYEQYF.

V gene TRBV7-3 combines with J gene TRBJ2-2; a possible D gene is TRBD1 (5 bases). Trimming took off 6 bases at V and 2 bases at J, with 10 bases between the two ends. Per germline, CDR1 SGHTA and CDR2 FQGTGA. The CDR3 covers 14 residues. CDR3 sequence reads: CASRQTANTGELFF. The DNA of the CDR3 is TGTGCCAGCAGGCAGACAGCAAACACCGGGGAGCTGTTTTTT.

This clone was recorded once. The chain's CDR3 is CASSLMVGDANEQFF. The CDR3 nucleotides read TGTGCCAGCAGCTTAATGGTGGGAGATGCGAATGAGCAGTTCTTC. This chain links TRBV7-6 with TRBJ2-1; a weak D match, TRBD2 (5 bases). V gave up 2 bases and J gave up 7 bases, with 15 bases separating them. The CDR3 covers 15 residues. Germline V gene lookup returns CDR1 SGHVS and CDR2 FNYEAQ. Full variable domain (remainder filled in from reference TRBV7-6 and TRBJ2-1): GAGVSQSPRYKVTKRGQDVALRCDPISGHVSLYWYRQALGQGPEFLTYFNYEAQQDKSGLPNDRFSAERPEGSISTLTIQRTEQRDSAMYRCASSLMVGDANEQFFGPGTRLTVL.

This chain links TRBV5-1 with TRBJ1-5; TRBD1 might be the D (5 bases). Trimming shortened V by 0 bases and J by 0 bases, and 10 bases separated the two germline ends. The CDR3 runs 16 residues. Per germline, CDR1 SGHRS and CDR2 YFSETQ. CDR3 nucleotides: TGCGCCAGCAGCTTGGGGGGGAGTTATAGCAATCAGCCCCAGCATTTT. Protein product: CASSLGGSYSNQPQHF.

The chain has TRBV12-3 or TRBV12-4 and TRBJ2-2; no firm D call. Trimming took 8 bases from V and 7 from J, leaving 5 bases between them. This CDR3 comprises 10 residues. The CDR3 DNA reads as TGTGCCAGCCACCACGGGGAGCTGTTTTTT. This gives the protein CASHHGELFF.

The J gene is TRBJ2-3, the V gene TRBV7-6, with D perhaps TRBD1 or TRBD2 (7 bases each). Germline V gives CDR1 SGHVS, CDR2 FNYEAQ. This CDR3 has 14 residues. Deletions cut 2 bases from V and 4 bases from J, with 10 bases between. CDR3 nucleotide sequence: TGTGCCAGCAGCTTACAGGGGGGGGCAGATACGCAGTATTTT. Its translation: CASSLQGGADTQYF.

The chain joins TRBV19 to TRBJ2-1; no reliable D call. The CDR3 extends over 15 amino acids. Trimming cost V 5 bases and J 0 bases, with 11 bases left between them. Germline V lookup: CDR1 LNHDA, CDR2 SQIVND (reference sequence). The CDR3: CASSLSVSSYNEQFF. As DNA, the CDR3 is TGTGCCAGTAGTCTCTCAGTAAGCTCCTACAATGAGCAGTTCTTC.

This clone is a singleton in its sample. The chain has TRBV19 and TRBJ2-5; D gene unclear. V was cut by 3 bases and J by 5 bases, with 7 bases left in between. The CDR3 runs 12 residues. Germline assignment: CDR1 LNHDA and CDR2 SQIVND (reference sequence). CDR3 DNA: TGTGCCAGTAGTATCCTCGGGGAGACCCAGTACTTC. It encodes CASSILGETQYF.

The V gene is TRBV19, the J gene TRBJ2-2; D ambiguous. V shed 5 bases and J shed 1 base, with 11 bases lying between them. Germline CDR1 is LNHDA and CDR2 is SQIVND (reference sequence). This CDR3 region has 15 residues. The CDR3: CASSLRLQNTGELFF. The CDR3 DNA reads TGTGCCAGTAGTCTCCGTTTGCAGAACACCGGGGAGCTGTTTTTT.

This clone has a handful of counts. This chain connects TRBV10-2 to TRBJ1-6; D is unresolved. Trimming shortened V by 8 bases and J by 0 bases, and 11 bases separated the two germline ends. CDR3 size: 15 residues. Germline CDR1 and CDR2: WSHSY and SAAADI. CDR3 nucleotides: TGCGCCAGCTCTAGGGCTAGCTCCTATAATTCACCCCTCCACTTT. Protein: CASSRASSYNSPLHF.

V usage is TRBV11-2 and J usage is TRBJ1-2; no definite D call. CDR3 length equals 14 residues. V was clipped by 3 bases and J by 8 bases, with 16 bases between them. Germline CDR1 reads SGHAT; CDR2 reads FQNNGV. CDR3 DNA: TGTGCCAGCAGCTTCACCGAAAGGGCATTGGGCTACACCTTC. This translates into CASSFTERALGYTF.